Listed here are 31 T cell receptor beta chains from one sample, sequenced in a study of cytomegalovirus exposure and HLA in healthy donors. The PCR had 60 Vbeta and 13 Jbeta primers. Using immunoSEQ multiplex PCR, the repertoire was profiled, and TCRdb retains in-frame clones only, with some absent. This table holds about 180,000 clones, 70% to 85% found once. Specimen: PBMCs. Receptors originate from a woman in her twenties or thirties in good health and CMV-seropositive.

In its sample, this clone was seen a few times. The chain is built from TRBV2 and TRBJ1-1, with 8 bases identical to TRBD1. V shed 3 bases, J shed 1 base, and the junction held 7 bases outside the gene matches. This CDR3 is 16 amino acids long. The germline gives CDR1 SNHLY, CDR2 FYNNEI. CDR3 in DNA: TGTGCCAGCAGTGAGACAGGGGACAGGTGGAACACTGAAGCTTTCTTT. Translation gives CASSETGDRWNTEAFF.

CDR3 bases: TGTGCCAGCAGGCCGGCGGGGGGAGAGCAGTACTTC. Its protein is CASRPAGGEQYF. This chain connects TRBV6-1 to TRBJ2-7, with TRBD2 matching over 8 bases. Germline CDR1 and CDR2: MNHNS and SASEGT. The J segment lost 7 bases and the V segment lost 6 bases, leaving 5 bases of the junction unmatched. The CDR3 runs to 12 residues.

The chain combines TRBV7-9 with TRBJ2-2; TRBD1 is a possible D gene (5 bases). CDR3 length: 13 amino acids. Trimming pared 5 bases from V and 5 bases from J, leaving 9 bases between. Germline V lookup: CDR1 SEHNR, CDR2 FQNEAQ (reference sequence). The CDR3 DNA follows: TGTGCCAGCAGCCCACAGGCTACCGGGGAGCTGTTTTTT. The encoded protein is CASSPQATGELFF.

The J gene is TRBJ2-7, the V gene TRBV6-6; TRBD1 matches 7 bases. The CDR3 totals 15 residues. From germline, CDR1 is MNHNY and CDR2 SVGAGI (reference sequence). V shed 2 bases and J 7 bases; nucleotides not matched to a gene: 11. CDR3 sequence reads: CASSYPGDRSTEQYF. The CDR3 DNA follows: TGTGCCAGCAGTTACCCCGGGGACAGATCAACTGAGCAGTACTTC.

The chain recombines TRBV7-2 with TRBJ1-5; D is possibly TRBD1 (5 bases). Trimming shortened V by 5 bases and J by 6 bases, and 17 bases separated the two germline ends. The CDR3 is made up of 15 amino acids. Germline assignment: CDR1 SGHTA and CDR2 FQGNSA. This chain's CDR3 is CASSQDSGGGQPQHF. CDR3 DNA sequence: TGTGCCAGCAGCCAAGATTCGGGGGGGGGTCAGCCCCAGCATTTT.

The rearrangement links TRBV6-8 to TRBJ2-7; tentative D call: TRBD2 (5 bases). CDR1 and CDR2 (germline): MNHGY, SAAAGT. V lost 4 bases and J lost 5, with 15 bases in between. The CDR3 length is 14 residues. The CDR3, as DNA: TGTGCCAGCAGTTTCATACTCCCCGGGAACGAGCAGTACTTC. Its protein is CASSFILPGNEQYF.

The chain combines TRBV19 with TRBJ2-3; 9 positions match TRBD1. V was clipped by 5 bases and J by 3 bases; unmatched bases: 0. This CDR3 has 13 amino acids. The germline gives CDR1 LNHDA, CDR2 SQIVND (reference sequence). The CDR3 here is CASSGQGTDTQYF. DNA for the CDR3: TGTGCCAGTAGTGGACAGGGGACAGATACGCAGTATTTT.

This clone was picked up one time. The chain links TRBV19 to TRBJ2-1, with 10 nucleotides matching TRBD2. In germline, CDR1 is LNHDA, CDR2 SQIVND (reference sequence). After removal of 5 bases from V and 1 base from J, the junction contained 8 bases not matched to a gene. CDR3 length: 17 residues. Written as DNA, the CDR3 is TGTGCCAGTAGTGGGAATAGCGGGGGGACTTCCTACAATGAGCAGTTCTTC. Its translation: CASSGNSGGTSYNEQFF.

The chain couples TRBV7-9 to TRBJ1-2; D unresolved. There are 13 residues in the CDR3. Germline assignment: CDR1 SEHNR and CDR2 FQNEAQ (reference sequence). V lost 2 bases and J 4 bases, leaving 8 bases between the germline ends. As DNA, the CDR3 is TGTGCCAGCAGCTTAACTAACTCCTATGGCTACACCTTC. Its protein product is CASSLTNSYGYTF. Full variable domain (remainder filled in from reference TRBV7-9 and TRBJ1-2): DTGVSQNPRHKITKRGQNVTFRCDPISEHNRLYWYRQTLGQGPEFLTYFQNEAQLEKSRLLSDRFSAERPKGSFSTLEIQRTEQGDSAMYLCASSLTNSYGYTFGSGTRLTVV.

The V gene is TRBV6-5, the J gene TRBJ1-3; tentative D call: TRBD1 (5 bases). CDR1 is MNHEY and CDR2 is SVGAGI in the germline V gene. This CDR3 is 16 amino acids long. V was cut by 2 bases and J by 0 bases, with 11 bases left in between. Here the CDR3 reads CASSYRGDFSGNTIYF. CDR3 nucleotides: TGTGCCAGCAGTTACCGGGGGGACTTCTCTGGAAACACCATATATTTT.

In this sample, this clone turned up once. The V and J genes are TRBV6-1 and TRBJ1-5; D remains unclear. V lost 10 bases and J lost 2, with 18 bases in between. Germline V gene lookup returns CDR1 MNHNS and CDR2 SASEGT. The CDR3 runs to 15 residues. CDR3 DNA sequence: TGTGCCACCCGACACGAGCTAAAAGGCAATCAGCCCCAGCATTTT. Protein product: CATRHELKGNQPQHF.

CDR3 coding DNA: TGTGCCAGCAGCAAGGGGGCCGGTGAGCAGTTCTTC. It translates to CASSKGAGEQFF. The V call is TRBV9, the J call TRBJ2-1; TRBD1 matches 7 bases. The CDR3 has 12 residues. The junction had 4 bases not matched to a gene; V was cut back by 4 bases and J by 9 bases. CDR1 SGDLS and CDR2 YYNGEE come from the germline V gene.

This chain connects TRBV4-2 to TRBJ2-7; 10 positions match TRBD2. V lost 1 base and J lost 0; bases outside the gene matches: 6. CDR3 length equals 17 residues. Germline assignment: CDR1 LGHNA and CDR2 YNFKEQ. CDR3 in amino acids: CASSQGVSGRSSYEQYF. The CDR3 DNA reads TGTGCCAGCAGCCAAGGGGTTAGCGGGAGGTCCTCCTACGAGCAGTACTTC.

This clone was observed once. The V and J genes are TRBV7-9 and TRBJ2-5; D is possibly TRBD2 (6 bases). Germline V gene sequence: CDR1 SEHNR, CDR2 FQNEAQ (reference sequence). CDR3 length equals 16 residues. Trimming took off 5 bases at V and 5 bases at J, with 21 bases between the two ends. CDR3 in DNA: TGTGCCAGCAGCCCAACCGCGGTCCTAGGAGGGGAGACCCAGTACTTC. Encoded protein: CASSPTAVLGGETQYF.

J is TRBJ2-2 and V is TRBV5-4, with D perhaps matching TRBD2 (5 bases). CDR3 size: 15 residues. Germline assignment: CDR1 SGHNT and CDR2 YYREEE (reference sequence). Trimming left V 5 bases short and J 0 bases short, with 11 bases between. CDR3 coding DNA: TGTGCCAGCAGTCGGGATACAGCGAACACCGGGGAGCTGTTTTTT. Translating it yields CASSRDTANTGELFF.

This CDR3 is CASSPFRTSVVDEQFF. As DNA, the CDR3 is TGTGCCAGCAGCCCCTTCCGGACTAGCGTCGTCGATGAGCAGTTCTTC. The rearrangement links TRBV2 to TRBJ2-1; 9 bases agree with TRBD2. Germline-derived CDR1 and CDR2 are SNHLY and FYNNEI. This CDR3 is 16 amino acids long. The junction had 14 bases not matched to a gene; V was cut back by 6 bases and J by 8 bases.

CDR3 in DNA: TGTGCCAGTAGTGTCCGGGACATATCCTACGAGCAGTACTTC. Its translation: CASSVRDISYEQYF. The rearrangement links TRBV19 to TRBJ2-7, with D maybe TRBD1 (6 bases). Trimming removed 5 bases from V and 1 base from J, with 12 bases in between. The CDR3 length is 14 residues. Germline V lookup: CDR1 LNHDA, CDR2 SQIVND (reference sequence).

This clone has a single count. The chain has TRBV5-1 and TRBJ2-3; tentative D call: TRBD2 (6 bases). The V end lost 4 bases, the J end lost 1 base, and 16 bases lay between the germline ends. In germline, CDR1 is SGHRS, CDR2 YFSETQ. This CDR3 comprises 16 residues. The CDR3 reads CASSLRWEAGTDTQYF. The CDR3 region has the DNA TGCGCCAGCAGCCTCCGATGGGAGGCCGGCACAGATACGCAGTATTTT.

This chain connects TRBV6-6 to TRBJ2-1; the match to TRBD1 covers 10 bases. The trim removed 5 bases at V and 5 bases at J, leaving 6 bases unmatched. Germline-derived CDR1 and CDR2 are MNHNY and SVGAGI (reference sequence). This CDR3 is built from 15 residues. In DNA form, the CDR3 reads TGTGCCAGCAGTAGACAGGGGGCCCGGAACAATGAGCAGTTCTTC. It translates to CASSRQGARNNEQFF.

This clone was picked up a small number of times. The gene calls are TRBV27 and TRBJ2-7; 7 positions match TRBD1. Germline lookup yields CDR1 MNHEY and CDR2 SMNVEV (reference sequence). This CDR3 is built from 14 residues. Unmatched junction bases numbered 3, after V lost 3 bases and J lost 1 base. CDR3 coding DNA: TGTGCCAGCAGTTTGGACAGGACTTCCTACGAGCAGTACTTC. Translating it yields CASSLDRTSYEQYF.

The rearrangement uses TRBV2 and TRBJ2-1; TRBD2 agrees at 12 bases. The length of the CDR3 is 16 residues. The J segment lost 3 bases and the V segment lost 6 bases, leaving 6 bases of the junction unmatched. Per the germline V gene, CDR1 is SNHLY and CDR2 is FYNNEI. This CDR3 reads CASSLTSGSGYNEQFF. CDR3 nucleotide sequence: TGTGCCAGCAGCCTGACTAGCGGGAGCGGCTACAATGAGCAGTTCTTC.

This clone turned up a few times. This chain links TRBV28 with TRBJ1-1; D is possibly TRBD1 (6 bases). The germline V gene has CDR1 MDHEN and CDR2 SYDVKM. This CDR3 is built from 13 residues. The V and J ends lost 10 bases and 3 bases respectively, with 15 bases between them. This CDR3 reads CATQGRGYTEAFF. The DNA for the CDR3 is TGTGCCACCCAGGGGCGGGGGTACACTGAAGCTTTCTTT. Filled out from reference TRBV28 and TRBJ1-1, the complete variable domain reads DVKVTQSSRYLVKRTGEKVFLECVQDMDHENMFWYRQDPGLGLRLIYFSYDVKMKEKGDIPEGYSVSREKKERFSLILESASTNQTSMYLCATQGRGYTEAFFGQGTRLTVV.

The chain is built from TRBV27 and TRBJ2-7; 9 bases are a match to TRBD1. Trimming removed 7 bases from V and 3 bases from J; junction bases left unmatched: 4. The CDR3 runs to 13 residues. The germline V gene encodes CDR1 MNHEY and CDR2 SMNVEV (reference sequence). DNA for the CDR3: TGTGCCAGCAAGGACAGGGGCGACTACGAGCAGTACTTC. It specifies CASKDRGDYEQYF.

As DNA, the CDR3 is TGCAGCGTTGGAGGCGCTAGCGGGAGTGCTGGGCAGTTCTTC. Translated, it gives CSVGGASGSAGQFF. V and J are TRBV29-1 and TRBJ2-1; TRBD2 matches at 10 bases. Germline assignment: CDR1 SQVTM and CDR2 ANQGSEA. The CDR3 length is 14 residues. V lost 4 bases to trimming and J lost 12 bases; unmatched junction nucleotides: 12.

The genes are TRBV30 and TRBJ2-5, with 9 bases lining up with TRBD2. This CDR3 spans 19 amino acids. CDR1 and CDR2 (germline): GTSNPN, SVGIG (reference sequence). Trimming at V came to 0 bases and at J to 2 bases, leaving 16 bases not matched to a gene. DNA for the CDR3: TGTGCCTGGAGTGTACTAGGGAGGTTTGCGGGAGGGCCGCAAGAGACCCAGTACTTC. Residues: CAWSVLGRFAGGPQETQYF.

The rearrangement links TRBV11-2 to TRBJ1-1; D unresolved. Trimming pared 5 bases from V and 1 base from J, leaving 14 bases between. Germline assignment: CDR1 SGHAT and CDR2 FQNNGV. This CDR3 is 15 amino acids long. Written as DNA, the CDR3 is TGTGCCAGCAGCCCCATTTTGCAGTCGAACACTGAAGCTTTCTTT. Translated: CASSPILQSNTEAFF.

V and J are TRBV7-9 and TRBJ2-7; perhaps TRBD1 as D (6 bases). Trimming took 4 bases from V and 4 from J, leaving 11 bases between them. Germline lookup yields CDR1 SEHNR and CDR2 FQNEAQ (reference sequence). The CDR3 runs 13 residues. CDR3 in DNA: TGTGCCAGCAGCTCAGGGACAACGTACGAGCAGTACTTC. Residues: CASSSGTTYEQYF.

V and J are TRBV12-5 and TRBJ1-1, with 11 bases fitting TRBD1. J lost 3 bases, V lost 8 bases, and 11 bases had no gene match. This CDR3 is 16 amino acids long. The germline gives CDR1 LGHNT, CDR2 FRNRAP. The CDR3 DNA is TGTGCTAGTCAGGGACAGGGGGGGAAAAAGGACACTGAAGCTTTCTTT. It translates to CASQGQGGKKDTEAFF.

V gene TRBV10-3 combines with J gene TRBJ2-7; TRBD2 aligns across 8 bases. J was trimmed by 6 bases and V by 7 bases; bases with no gene match: 11. This CDR3 region has 14 residues. CDR1 is ENHRY and CDR2 is SYGVKD in the germline V gene. The CDR3 spells CAIKGVAGLSEQYF. CDR3 nucleotide sequence: TGTGCCATCAAAGGGGTAGCGGGACTTTCCGAGCAGTACTTC.

This chain uses TRBV4-1 with TRBJ2-3; D ambiguous. Germline-derived CDR1 and CDR2 are MGHRA and YSYEKL. V was clipped by 1 base and J by 4 bases, with 9 bases between them. The CDR3 covers 14 residues. Here the CDR3 reads CASSQVSAADTQYF. CDR3 sequence (DNA): TGCGCCAGCAGCCAAGTAAGTGCAGCAGATACGCAGTATTTT.

The V gene is TRBV5-1, the J gene TRBJ2-7; 7 nucleotides match TRBD1. J gave up 0 bases and V 4 bases, and 4 bases lay outside the gene matches. Germline CDR1 and CDR2: SGHRS and YFSETQ. The CDR3 extends over 14 amino acids. In DNA, the CDR3 is TGCGCCAGCAGCGCGACAGGGAGCTCCTACGAGCAGTACTTC. Protein: CASSATGSSYEQYF.